This T cell receptor beta chain was captured by sequencing in a study of beta chain features in type 1 diabetes. Study-level findings and limits: When VDJ junctions were examined, type 1 diabetes patients showed fewer insertions and more deletions.

Germline V lookup: CDR1 MNHNY, CDR2 SVGAGI (reference sequence). The CDR3 runs 12 residues. V dropped 8 bases and J dropped 6 bases, with 13 bases sitting between them. Reverse transcription of all isolated RNA meant that expressed TCRB transcripts were sequenced. Sequencing used immunoSEQ multiplex PCR; TCRdb keeps in-frame clones, though not all of them. Of under 400,000 clones listed, roughly an eighth are singletons. Comments on this clone: Antigen specificity is unknown.

Material for sequencing was naive CD4+ T cells from blood. This chain links TRBV6-6 with TRBJ1-1, with unresolved D. The sequence was obtained from a man in his late teens or twenties in good health. CDR3 in amino acids: CASGVAGPEAFF. The DNA for the CDR3 is TGTGCCAGCGGGGTTGCGGGCCCTGAAGCTTTCTTT.